These 15 T cell receptor beta chains originate from one sample sequenced in a study of CD8 T cells in Susac syndrome. Random hexamers were used to reverse transcribe the RNA input (about 0.45 to 1 ug). TCRdb fed the immunoSEQ multiplex PCR reads into MiXCR, producing one record per CDR3 protein. The repertoire holds about 170,000 distinct CDR3 sequences, with approximately 93% as singletons. The sequenced material came from CD4+ T cells from PBMCs. The source is a human donor with multiple sclerosis.

The genes are TRBV5-1 and TRBJ1-1; D ambiguous. The CDR3 is 16 amino acids. V was pared by 0 bases and J by 4 bases, with 16 bases between. The germline gives CDR1 SGHRS, CDR2 YFSETQ. CDR3 loop: CASSLVSRPRVTEAFF. In nucleotides, the CDR3 is TGCGCCAGCAGCTTGGTGTCCAGGCCGCGCGTCACTGAAGCTTTCTTT.

About this clonotype: The DNA is omitted, as the CDR3 cannot be located on it reliably, and the CDR3 follows TCRdb's listing. The chain has TRBV23-1 and TRBJ1-4; the D call in the table, TRBD1, was not verified against the DNA. Being an ORF, TRBV23-1 has a function that is uncertain. The CDR3 sequence runs 17 residues, both termini included. The CDR3 is CASSQSVADRGLKNCFF.

The chain combines TRBV7-2 with TRBJ2-1; the match to TRBD2 covers 12 bases. V dropped 5 bases and J dropped 7; count of bases not matched to a gene: 9. CDR3 length: 16 amino acids. Germline values: CDR1 SGHTA, CDR2 FQGNSA. The CDR3 here is CASSPPGLAGENEQFF. The CDR3 nucleotides read TGTGCCAGCAGCCCGCCGGGACTAGCGGGTGAGAATGAGCAGTTCTTC.

This clonotype was picked up one time. This sequence joins TRBV20-1 and TRBJ1-1; D is undetermined. V gave up 3 bases and J gave up 1 base, with 3 bases separating them. Germline V gene data show CDR1 as DFQATT and CDR2 as SNEGSKA (reference sequence). CDR3 length: 11 amino acids. The CDR3 reads CSASQNTEAFF. The CDR3 coding sequence is TGCAGTGCTAGTCAGAACACTGAAGCTTTCTTT.

The chain links TRBV27 to TRBJ2-7; 7 positions match TRBD1. Germline-derived CDR1 and CDR2 are MNHEY and SMNVEV (reference sequence). The CDR3 covers 16 residues. The trim removed 7 bases at V and 4 bases at J, leaving 16 bases unmatched. The CDR3 spells CASTRQGPALIYEQYF. The CDR3 nucleotides read TGTGCCAGCACTCGACAGGGACCCGCTCTGATATACGAGCAGTACTTC.

In its sample, this clonotype was seen once. The V call is TRBV10-3, the J call TRBJ2-5, with 8 positions matching TRBD1. CDR1 ENHRY and CDR2 SYGVKD come from the germline V gene. This CDR3 region has 13 residues. The V segment lost 8 bases and the J segment 1 base; nucleotides outside the gene matches: 3. The CDR3 nucleotides read TGTGCCATCGCTGGACAGGGCCAAGAGACCCAGTACTTC. Translation gives CAIAGQGQETQYF.

The V call is TRBV5-1, the J call TRBJ2-2; D is unresolved. CDR1 SGHRS and CDR2 YFSETQ come from the germline V gene. V was clipped by 2 bases and J by 0 bases, with 8 bases between them. This CDR3 is 15 amino acids long. This chain's CDR3 is CASSLGSTNTGELFF. As DNA, the CDR3 is TGCGCCAGCAGCTTAGGTTCTACGAACACCGGGGAGCTGTTTTTT.

The CDR3: CASTPGGHPSYEQYF. The DNA of the CDR3 is TGTGCCAGCACTCCTGGGGGACACCCCTCCTACGAGCAGTACTTC. This chain joins TRBV28 and TRBJ2-7; TRBD1 is a possible D gene (6 bases). Germline CDR1 and CDR2: MDHEN and SYDVKM. The ends were cut back, 7 bases at V and 0 bases at J, with 16 bases in the middle. CDR3 length: 15 amino acids.

J is TRBJ2-1 and V is TRBV20-1; D remains unclear. Trimming stripped 6 bases from V and 7 bases from J, with 10 bases between. The CDR3 covers 11 residues. Germline assignment: CDR1 DFQATT and CDR2 SNEGSKA (reference sequence). CDR3 in amino acids: CSAASRNEQFF. Here the CDR3 DNA reads TGCAGTGCCGCAAGTCGGAATGAGCAGTTCTTC.

V and J are TRBV15 and TRBJ1-5; D is ambiguous. V gave up 0 bases and J gave up 6 bases, with 6 bases separating them. CDR3 length: 13 amino acids. Germline V lookup: CDR1 LNHNV, CDR2 YYDKDF (reference sequence). Written as DNA, the CDR3 is TGTGCCACCAGCAGAGATCTAGTTCAGCCCCAGCATTTT. It translates to CATSRDLVQPQHF.

The CDR3 spells CASSLVGGGNQPQHF. For the CDR3, the DNA is TGTGCCAGCAGTTTAGTTGGGGGGGGCAATCAGCCCCAGCATTTT. This sequence joins TRBV12-3 or TRBV12-4 and TRBJ1-5, with TRBD1 as a possible D gene (5 bases). CDR3 length: 15 residues. Trimming shortened V by 1 base and J by 2 bases, and 9 bases separated the two germline ends.

The chain combines TRBV18 with TRBJ1-2; TRBD1 aligns across 7 bases. Germline loops: CDR1 KGHSH, CDR2 LQKENI. J was trimmed by 4 bases and V by 3 bases; bases with no gene match: 8. This CDR3 is built from 15 residues. The CDR3 spells CASSPTEGQLYGYTF. In DNA form, the CDR3 reads TGTGCCAGCTCACCTACCGAGGGACAGCTCTATGGCTACACCTTC. The variable domain in full, with the rest retrieved from reference TRBV18 and TRBJ1-2, is NAGVMQNPRHLVRRRGQEARLRCSPMKGHSHVYWYRQLPEEGLKFMVYLQKENIIDESGMPKERFSAEFPKEGPSILRIQQVVRGDSAAYFCASSPTEGQLYGYTFGSGTRLTVV.

The chain combines TRBV12-3 or TRBV12-4 with TRBJ1-4; possible D gene TRBD1, 5 bases. The V gene lost 6 bases and the J gene lost 11 bases, with 10 bases spanning the gap. This CDR3 contains 11 residues. CDR3 sequence (DNA): TGTGCCAGCAGGGGACTGGGGAAACTGTTTTTT. As protein: CASRGLGKLFF.

This chain joins TRBV19 and TRBJ2-5, with a possible D match to TRBD1 (6 bases). The CDR3 is made up of 13 amino acids. From germline, CDR1 is LNHDA and CDR2 SQIVND (reference sequence). Trimming removed 7 bases at V and 0 bases at J, with 9 bases between. The CDR3, as DNA: TGTGCCAGTAACAGGGCGAACCAAGAGACCCAGTACTTC. Protein sequence: CASNRANQETQYF.

The J gene is TRBJ2-1, the V gene TRBV6-2 or TRBV6-3, with D unresolved. Germline values: CDR1 MNHEY, CDR2 SVGEGT. The CDR3 loop spans 12 amino acids. V lost 8 bases and J 0 bases, leaving 5 bases between the germline ends. CDR3 amino acids: CASSFSYNEQFF. Written as DNA, the CDR3 is TGTGCCAGCTCCTTCTCCTACAATGAGCAGTTCTTC.